The 19 T cell receptor beta chains reported below all come from one sample, sequenced in a study of cytomegalovirus exposure and HLA in healthy donors. The PCR ran on 60 Vbeta and 13 Jbeta primers. This table comes from immunoSEQ multiplex PCR, and its TCRdb copy is limited to in-frame clones, with some not included. The sample lists fewer than 200,000 clones; approximately 82% were seen once. The sequencing input was PBMCs. Receptors originate from a male donor in good health and CMV-seronegative.

The chain links TRBV19 to TRBJ2-1; 11 positions agree with TRBD2. The CDR3 runs 16 residues. The trim removed 2 bases at V and 5 bases at J, leaving 5 bases unmatched. CDR1 LNHDA and CDR2 SQIVND come from the germline V gene (reference sequence). CDR3 residues: CASSIRLAGGDNEQFF. As DNA, the CDR3 is TGTGCCAGTAGTATAAGGCTAGCGGGAGGCGACAATGAGCAGTTCTTC.

The chain's CDR3 is CSGTGLNTDTQYF. CDR3 in DNA: TGCAGCGGGACAGGGCTTAACACAGATACGCAGTATTTT. The chain combines TRBV29-1 with TRBJ2-3, with 8 bases identical to TRBD1. The CDR3 runs to 13 residues. Germline CDR1 and CDR2: SQVTM and ANQGSEA. J was trimmed by 2 bases and V by 7 bases; bases with no gene match: 5.

The rearrangement uses TRBV9 and TRBJ2-2; 8 bases are shared with TRBD1. CDR1 SGDLS and CDR2 YYNGEE come from the germline V gene. The CDR3 length is 17 residues. Trimming cost V 4 bases and J 3 bases; bases outside gene matches: 11. The CDR3 bases are TGTGCCAGCAGCCTCAGGGGGCGCGGGATCGACACCGGGGAGCTGTTTTTT. It codes for CASSLRGRGIDTGELFF.

The chain uses TRBV11-3 and TRBJ2-5, with a tentative D call TRBD2 (5 bases). The better agreement between TRBJ2-7 and the DNA end casts doubt on the J call. Germline loops: CDR1 SGHNT, CDR2 YENEEA. The CDR3 covers 13 residues. The DNA of the CDR3 is TGTGCCAGCAGCTTAGACGGGGTACGCGAGCAGTACTTC. This gives the protein CASSLDGVREQYF.

V is TRBV6-5 and J is TRBJ2-7, with 12 bases that match TRBD2. This CDR3 has 14 amino acids. Germline V lookup: CDR1 MNHEY, CDR2 SVGAGI. Losses at the gene ends were 7 bases for V and 3 bases for J; bases not matched to a gene: 4. The CDR3 DNA reads as TGTGCCAGCACCCGGACTAGCGGGAACTACGAGCAGTACTTC. Translation: CASTRTSGNYEQYF.

V gene TRBV9 combines with J gene TRBJ1-2; D possibly corresponds to TRBD1 (6 bases). Germline V lookup: CDR1 SGDLS, CDR2 YYNGEE. The CDR3 sequence is 14 residues long. Deletions cut 0 bases from V and 8 bases from J, with 14 bases between. The CDR3 sequence is CASSVERGAKGYTF. Here the CDR3 DNA reads TGTGCCAGCAGCGTAGAACGGGGGGCGAAGGGCTACACCTTC.

The chain combines TRBV6-5 with TRBJ1-4; D remains unclear. Germline V gives CDR1 MNHEY, CDR2 SVGAGI. The germline V and J ends were trimmed by 4 bases and 8 bases, with 11 bases remaining between them. This CDR3 region has 13 residues. The CDR3 coding sequence is TGTGCCAGCAGTTCTACCGAGAGGGAAAAACTGTTTTTT. Its translation is CASSSTEREKLFF.

CDR3 loop: CASSEGRAGVEFF. The CDR3, as DNA: TGTGCCAGCAGTGAAGGCCGAGCGGGGGTTGAGTTCTTC. The rearrangement links TRBV6-1 to TRBJ2-1; TRBD2 agrees at 8 bases. CDR1 MNHNS and CDR2 SASEGT come from the germline V gene. Trimming at V came to 1 base and at J to 14 bases, leaving 7 bases not matched to a gene. There are 13 residues in the CDR3.

CDR3 sequence reads: CASSPRLAGGYTF. CDR3 nucleotide sequence: TGTGCCAGCAGCCCTAGACTCGCCGGAGGCTACACCTTC. This rearrangement joins TRBV9 to TRBJ1-2, with unresolved D. The germline V gene has CDR1 SGDLS and CDR2 YYNGEE. V was clipped by 4 bases and J by 8 bases, with 15 bases between them. There are 13 residues in the CDR3.

This clone was recorded once. The V gene is TRBV18, the J gene TRBJ1-4; tentatively, D is TRBD1 (6 bases). This CDR3 has 15 residues. Trimming took off 6 bases at V and 8 bases at J, with 19 bases between the two ends. Germline CDR1 and CDR2: KGHSH and LQKENI. The CDR3 DNA reads as TGTGCCAGCTCGCGACGGGACACCGCAGGGGAAAAACTGTTTTTT. Amino acid sequence: CASSRRDTAGEKLFF.

The chain recombines TRBV5-4 with TRBJ1-3, with D possibly TRBD1 on 6 matching bases. Per the germline V gene, CDR1 is SGHNT and CDR2 is YYREEE (reference sequence). This CDR3 comprises 16 residues. V was clipped by 4 bases and J by 0 bases, with 14 bases between them. The CDR3 sequence: CASSKTGHHSGNTIYF. The CDR3 DNA reads TGTGCCAGCAGCAAGACGGGACACCACTCTGGAAACACCATATATTTT.

The chain combines TRBV30 with TRBJ2-7; TRBD2 aligns across 8 bases. CDR1 is GTSNPN and CDR2 is SVGIG in the germline V gene (reference sequence). The CDR3 has 16 residues. V trimming: 2 bases; J trimming: 0 bases; junction bases outside the gene matches: 9. CDR3 in amino acids: CAWSIRGGGFSYEQYF. CDR3 DNA sequence: TGTGCCTGGAGTATCCGGGGGGGCGGCTTCTCCTACGAGCAGTACTTC.

The genes are TRBV27 and TRBJ1-5; D is unclear. The CDR3 is 13 amino acids. The germline V and J ends were trimmed by 0 bases and 4 bases, with 4 bases remaining between them. The germline gives CDR1 MNHEY, CDR2 SMNVEV (reference sequence). CDR3 loop: CASSLSLNQPQHF. The CDR3 bases are TGTGCCAGCAGTTTATCGTTAAATCAGCCCCAGCATTTT.

This chain uses TRBV2 with TRBJ1-3; D is ambiguous. V was trimmed by 6 bases and J by 0 bases, leaving 12 bases between them. Germline CDR1 reads SNHLY; CDR2 reads FYNNEI. The CDR3 has 15 amino acids. CDR3 amino acids: CASRRRGSSGNTIYF. The DNA of the CDR3 is TGTGCCAGCAGAAGACGTGGGAGCTCTGGAAACACCATATATTTT.

The J gene is TRBJ1-6, the V gene TRBV27; the match to TRBD1 covers 8 bases. The CDR3 totals 13 residues. CDR1 is MNHEY, CDR2 SMNVEV, per germline (reference sequence). V shed 6 bases, J shed 5 bases, and the junction held 0 bases outside the gene matches. This CDR3 reads CASRDRDNSPLHF. In DNA, the CDR3 is TGTGCCAGCAGGGACAGGGATAATTCACCCCTCCACTTT.

The table lists this clone with a few counts. The V call is TRBV6-4, the J call TRBJ2-1, with 7 bases that match TRBD2. V lost 6 bases, J lost 9 bases, and 11 bases stayed unmatched. This CDR3 region has 14 residues. Per germline, CDR1 MRHNA and CDR2 SNTAGT. CDR3 DNA: TGTGCCAGCAGGACAGAGAGCGGGGCATCTGAGCAGTTCTTC. It yields the protein CASRTESGASEQFF.

The chain links TRBV2 to TRBJ2-6; D is possibly TRBD1 (6 bases). This CDR3 region has 17 residues. The ends were cut back, 10 bases at V and 0 bases at J, with 19 bases in the middle. Germline V gene lookup returns CDR1 SNHLY and CDR2 FYNNEI. The CDR3 sequence is CATFRGPANSGANVLTF. In DNA, the CDR3 is TGTGCCACCTTCAGGGGACCCGCGAACTCTGGGGCCAACGTCCTGACTTTC.

The CDR3 coding sequence is TGCGCCAGCAGCCAACCGGACACCCCCTACAATGAGCAGTTCTTC. Encoded protein: CASSQPDTPYNEQFF. The chain uses TRBV4-1 and TRBJ2-1; tentative D call: TRBD1 (5 bases). The CDR3 length is 15 residues. CDR1 is MGHRA, CDR2 YSYEKL, per germline. V lost 2 bases, J lost 2 bases, and 10 bases lay in between.

This chain uses TRBV4-1 with TRBJ1-3; TRBD1 matches 7 bases. Germline loops: CDR1 MGHRA, CDR2 YSYEKL. V was pared by 6 bases and J by 0 bases, with 14 bases of the junction left unmatched. The CDR3 has 18 residues. The CDR3 DNA sequence: TGCGCCAGCAGGCCGTTGCGAGGACAGGACGACTCTGGAAACACCATATATTTT. It codes for CASRPLRGQDDSGNTIYF.